This entry lists 17 T cell receptor beta chains sequenced from one sample in a study of T cell clonality in common variable immunodeficiency. Libraries were prepared by immunoSEQ multiplex PCR; TCRdb keeps only in-frame clonotypes and omits some of them. Recorded here are fewer than 60,000 clones, none singletons. Sequencing used peripheral blood mononuclear cells. These receptors came from a person between 18 and 70 years old in good health.

This clone came up many times. The sequence runs out 3 residues before the end of the CDR3; the remainder is reconstructed from the germline J gene. The V gene is TRBV7-9, the J gene TRBJ1-6, with 8 bases aligning to TRBD1. CDR1 and CDR2 from the germline V gene are SEHNR and FQNEAQ (reference sequence). The CDR3 contains 14 residues. The V segment lost 5 bases and the J segment 7 bases; nucleotides outside the gene matches: 4. CDR3 region: CASSQRTGNSPLHF. The sequenced part of the CDR3 DNA is TGTGCCAGCAGCCAAAGGACAGGGAATTCACCC.

The table lists this clone with many counts. The CDR3 region is CASSSTRRVGYTF. CDR3 DNA, as far as it was read: TGTGCCAGCAGCTCGACTCGGCGGGTCGGC. This chain connects TRBV7-3 to TRBJ1-2, with D uncertain. The read ends 3 residues early relative to the CDR3; the germline J gene fills the gap. This CDR3 has 13 amino acids. CDR1 SGHTA and CDR2 FQGTGA come from the germline V gene.

About this clone: The DNA ends 3 residues before the CDR3 does, and the rest of the CDR3 is filled in from the germline J gene. This chain uses TRBV7-9 with TRBJ1-2; D is unresolved. Germline-derived CDR1 and CDR2 are SEHNR and FQNEAQ (reference sequence). The CDR3 covers 12 residues. Deletions cut 3 bases from V and 4 bases from J, with 6 bases between. CDR3 sequence: CASSLSLYGYTF. CDR3 DNA, as far as it was read: TGTGCCAGCAGCTTGTCCCTCTATGGC.

This clone was observed a few times. Read sequence stops 3 residues before the CDR3 end, and the germline J gene provides the missing end. The chain is built from TRBV7-6 and TRBJ1-1, with D perhaps TRBD1 (6 bases). Looked up from germline, CDR1 is SGHVS and CDR2 is FNYEAQ. Trimming removed 5 bases at V and 4 bases at J, with 17 bases between. The CDR3 sequence is 15 residues long. CDR3 DNA, as far as it was read: TGTGCCAGCAGCCCCAACACAGGGATGAGCACTGAA. Encoded protein: CASSPNTGMSTE. The whole CDR3 region reads CASSPNTGMSTEAFF.

On this clone itself: The sequenced fragment ends 3 residues before the CDR3 boundary, so the rest is inferred from the germline J gene. The chain employs TRBV18 and TRBJ1-5, with 10 bases aligning to TRBD1. CDR1 and CDR2 from the germline V gene are KGHSH and LQKENI. This CDR3 has 15 amino acids. The junction had 7 bases not matched to a gene; V was cut back by 5 bases and J by 6 bases. The DNA read from the CDR3 is TGTGCCAGCTCAGCTCGACAGGGGGCGGTTCAGCCC. Translated, it gives CASSARQGAVQP. From start to end, the CDR3 is CASSARQGAVQPQHF. Supplemented by reference TRBV18 and TRBJ1-5, the full variable domain reads NAGVMQNPRHLVRRRGQEARLRCSPMKGHSHVYWYRQLPEEGLKFMVYLQKENIIDESGMPKERFSAEFPKEGPSILRIQQVVRGDSAAYFCASSARQGAVQPQHFGDGTRLSIL.

This clone has a count of ten or more. The read comes to an end 3 residues before the CDR3 does, leaving the germline J gene to fill in the end. The chain carries TRBV28 and TRBJ1-1; D is undetermined. The CDR3 runs to 13 residues. CDR1 MDHEN and CDR2 SYDVKM come from the germline V gene. V gave up 3 bases and J gave up 3 bases, with 8 bases separating them. CDR3 DNA (partial): TGTGCCAGCAGTTTCAGGCAATACACTGAA. Amino acid sequence: CASSFRQYTE. The CDR3 as a whole reads CASSFRQYTEAFF.

This clone was detected ten times or more. Coverage ceases 3 residues before the CDR3 finishes, and the germline J gene fills in the end. This chain connects TRBV19 to TRBJ2-2; TRBD2 matches at 11 bases. Germline V gene sequence: CDR1 LNHDA, CDR2 SQIVND (reference sequence). J gave up 6 bases and V 6 bases, and 6 bases lay outside the gene matches. The CDR3 has 15 residues. The CDR3 bases that were read are TGTGCCAGTAGGGAACTAGCGGGAGTCTCCGGGGAG. Translation: CASRELAGVSGE. The whole CDR3 is CASRELAGVSGELFF. The full variable domain, completed using reference TRBV19 and TRBJ2-2, is DGGITQSPKYLFRKEGQNVTLSCEQNLNHDAMYWYRQDPGQGLRLIYYSQIVNDFQKGDIAEGYSVSREKKESFPLTVTSAQKNPTAFYLCASRELAGVSGELFFGEGSRLTVL.

This clone showed up many times. The observed sequence ends 3 residues before the CDR3 terminus, with the missing tail filled in from the germline J gene. The V call is TRBV6-4, the J call TRBJ2-7; 7 bases match TRBD1. Germline V CDR1 and CDR2: MRHNA, SNTAGT. After removal of 0 bases from V and 3 bases from J, the junction contained 17 bases not matched to a gene. This CDR3 has 19 residues. CDR3 loop: CASSDSKSGLRDRVYEQYF. The CDR3 DNA, read in part, is TGTGCCAGCAGTGACTCGAAGTCTGGTCTCCGCGACAGGGTCTACGAG.

This clone was seen more than once but under ten times. Read coverage stops 3 residues before the CDR3 terminus; the germline J gene supplies the remainder. The gene calls are TRBV23-1 and TRBJ2-2; 8 bases line up with TRBD1. TRBV23-1 is placed among ORFs of uncertain function. The CDR3 spans 18 residues. This CDR3 reads CASSQSPGGCGPSSPLFF. The DNA read from the CDR3 is TGCGCCAGCAGTCAATCGCCAGGGGGCTGTGGTCCGTCATCACCG.

This clone was recorded many times. The missing CDR3 end, 3 residues past where the read stops, is filled in from the germline J gene. V and J are TRBV12-3 or TRBV12-4 and TRBJ1-1, with TRBD1 matching over 7 bases. The junction had 5 bases not matched to a gene; V was cut back by 6 bases and J by 1 base. This CDR3 spans 14 amino acids. The covered CDR3 bases are TGTGCCAGCAGAATACAGGGGCAGAACACTGAA. Translation gives CASRIQGQNTE. The full CDR3 sequence reads CASRIQGQNTEAFF.

This clone occurred a few times. Here the CDR3 reads CASKIKGQGDSYEQYF. CDR3 DNA (partial): TGTGCCAGTAAGATAAAGGGACAGGGAGATTCCTACGAG. The chain joins TRBV19 to TRBJ2-7, with 9 bases aligning to TRBD1. The CDR3 end falls 3 residues outside the read, so it is completed with the germline J gene. After removal of 7 bases from V and 1 base from J, the junction contained 11 bases not matched to a gene. The germline gives CDR1 LNHDA, CDR2 SQIVND (reference sequence). This CDR3 region has 16 residues.

Ten or more counts support this clone. The DNA ends 3 residues before the CDR3 does, and the rest of the CDR3 is filled in from the germline J gene. This chain uses TRBV5-6 with TRBJ1-3; 8 bases fit TRBD1. The CDR3 has 14 amino acids. Germline V CDR1 and CDR2: SGHDT, YYEEEE. The junction had 6 bases not matched to a gene; V was cut back by 5 bases and J by 5 bases. CDR3 amino acids: CASSLRDRRNTIYF. CDR3 DNA (partial): TGTGCCAGCAGTCTCCGGGACAGGAGAAACACC.

This clone has ten or more counts. The CDR3 end falls 3 residues outside the read, so it is completed with the germline J gene. The chain employs TRBV5-1 and TRBJ1-2; 10 bases match TRBD1. The trim removed 3 bases at V and 4 bases at J, leaving 6 bases unmatched. Germline lookup yields CDR1 SGHRS and CDR2 YFSETQ. The CDR3 is 15 residues long. This chain's CDR3 is CASSYDRGRGYGYTF. Partial CDR3 DNA: TGCGCCAGCAGCTACGACAGGGGGCGAGGCTATGGC.

This clone was detected many times. The CDR3 goes on 3 residues after the read ends, and that part is filled in from the germline J gene. The V and J genes are TRBV2 and TRBJ2-3, with 10 nucleotides matching TRBD2. Germline CDR1 SNHLY, CDR2 FYNNEI. There are 18 residues in the CDR3. V shed 4 bases and J 0 bases; nucleotides not matched to a gene: 10. The covered CDR3 bases are TGTGCCAGCAGTGGGGCACTAATGACTAGCGGGAGCACAGATACG. Its protein is CASSGALMTSGSTDT. Given in full, the CDR3 is CASSGALMTSGSTDTQYF.

This clone was seen repeatedly, ten times or more. Read sequence stops 3 residues before the CDR3 end, and the germline J gene provides the missing end. The chain links TRBV19 to TRBJ1-5; 9 nucleotides line up with TRBD1. The germline V gene has CDR1 LNHDA and CDR2 SQIVND (reference sequence). The CDR3 covers 13 residues. J was trimmed by 7 bases and V by 8 bases; bases with no gene match: 6. CDR3 protein: CASAGTGKQPQHF. The DNA read from the CDR3 is TGTGCCAGTGCCGGGACAGGGAAACAGCCC. The whole variable domain, filled in from reference TRBV19 and TRBJ1-5, reads DGGITQSPKYLFRKEGQNVTLSCEQNLNHDAMYWYRQDPGQGLRLIYYSQIVNDFQKGDIAEGYSVSREKKESFPLTVTSAQKNPTAFYLCASAGTGKQPQHFGDGTRLSIL.

This clone was counted at least ten times. The read halts 3 residues ahead of the CDR3 end, with the missing end drawn from the germline J gene. The chain combines TRBV5-6 with TRBJ2-7, with D tentatively TRBD1 (5 bases). This CDR3 has 14 residues. V was trimmed by 5 bases and J by 1 base, leaving 13 bases between them. CDR1 and CDR2 (germline): SGHDT, YYEEEE. The CDR3 region is CASRYRRQSYEQYF. The CDR3 DNA, read in part, is TGTGCCAGCAGATACCGTCGACAGTCCTACGAG.

The sample holds many counts of this clone. The CDR3 end lies 3 residues beyond the end of the read and is filled in from the germline J gene. The rearrangement joins TRBV20-1 to TRBJ2-7; 11 nucleotides line up with TRBD2. The CDR3 is made up of 15 amino acids. Unmatched junction bases numbered 9, after V lost 5 bases and J lost 3 bases. CDR1 is DFQATT, CDR2 SNEGSKA, per germline (reference sequence). Incomplete CDR3 DNA: TGCAGTGCTGAAACTAGCGGGGGACATGGCTACGAG. This sequence encodes CSAETSGGHGYE. The CDR3 reads in full as CSAETSGGHGYEQYF.